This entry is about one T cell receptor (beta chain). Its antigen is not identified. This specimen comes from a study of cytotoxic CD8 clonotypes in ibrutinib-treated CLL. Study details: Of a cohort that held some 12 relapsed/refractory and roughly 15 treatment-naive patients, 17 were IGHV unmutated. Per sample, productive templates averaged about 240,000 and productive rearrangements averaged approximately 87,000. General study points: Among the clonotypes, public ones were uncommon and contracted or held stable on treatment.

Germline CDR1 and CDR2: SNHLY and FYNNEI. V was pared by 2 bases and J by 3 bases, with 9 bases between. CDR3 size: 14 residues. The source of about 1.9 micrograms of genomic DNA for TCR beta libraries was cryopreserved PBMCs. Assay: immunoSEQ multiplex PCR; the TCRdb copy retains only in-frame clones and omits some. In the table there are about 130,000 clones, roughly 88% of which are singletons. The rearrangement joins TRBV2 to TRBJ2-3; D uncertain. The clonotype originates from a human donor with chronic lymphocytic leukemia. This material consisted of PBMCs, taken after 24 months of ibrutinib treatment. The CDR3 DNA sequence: TGTGCCAGCAGTGAACGGGTAAGTACAGATACGCAGTATTTT. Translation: CASSERVSTDTQYF. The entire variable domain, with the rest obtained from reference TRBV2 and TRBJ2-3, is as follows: EPEVTQTPSHQVTQMGQEVILRCVPISNHLYFYWYRQILGQKVEFLVSFYNNEISEKSEIFDDQFSVERPDGSNFTLKIRSTKLEDSAMYFCASSERVSTDTQYFGPGTRLTVL.